Listed below are T cell receptor beta chains from one sample, sequenced in a study of T cell responses to AZD1222 COVID-19 vaccine. Assay: immunoSEQ multiplex PCR; the TCRdb copy retains only in-frame clones and omits some. The sample has roughly 120,000 clones, about nine tenths seen once; the top ten hold 7.8%. The source material was peripheral blood, sampled on day 0 of AZD1222 vaccination. The receptor source for this set is an adult in good health. Each CDR3 is given with its conserved first and last residue. The order of the fields is V gene, J gene, D gene, clone size, CDR3 protein, CDR3 DNA. The D gene is left open where the match is weak. Size is omitted from some rows. Given values are once, few, many or a class for expanded clones.

v_gene: TRBV28
j_gene: TRBJ1-1
d_gene: NA
abundance: NA
CDR3aa: CASRTITNTEAFF
CDR3nt: TGTGCCAGCAGAACGATTACGAACACTGAAGCTTTCTTT

v_gene: TRBV24-1
j_gene: TRBJ1-2
d_gene: NA
abundance: NA
CDR3aa: CATSEGVGYTF
CDR3nt: TGTGCCACCAGTGAAGGAGTGGGCTACACCTTC

v_gene: TRBV10-2
j_gene: TRBJ2-1
d_gene: TRBD1
abundance: NA
CDR3aa: CASTPSDRGHNEQFF
CDR3nt: TGCGCCAGCACCCCCTCGGACAGGGGCCACAATGAGCAGTTCTTC

v_gene: TRBV10-2
j_gene: TRBJ1-1
d_gene: NA
abundance: NA
CDR3aa: CASSESGPRFTEAFF
CDR3nt: TGCGCCAGCAGTGAGTCGGGGCCGAGGTTCACTGAAGCTTTCTTT

v_gene: TRBV12-3/TRBV12-4
j_gene: TRBJ1-2
d_gene: NA
abundance: NA
CDR3aa: CASSFGVGYTF
CDR3nt: TGTGCCAGCAGTTTTGGGGTAGGCTACACCTTC

v_gene: TRBV30
j_gene: TRBJ1-6
d_gene: TRBD1
abundance: NA
CDR3aa: CAYHSRQGWGSPLHF
CDR3nt: TGTGCCTACCACTCCAGACAGGGTTGGGGTTCACCCCTCCACTTT

v_gene: TRBV7-9
j_gene: TRBJ1-6
d_gene: NA
abundance: NA
CDR3aa: CASRASRDPYNSPLHF
CDR3nt: TGTGCCAGCAGAGCGTCCCGGGACCCCTATAATTCACCCCTCCACTTT

v_gene: TRBV7-9
j_gene: TRBJ1-1
d_gene: NA
abundance: NA
CDR3aa: CASSPREGGRVTEAFF
CDR3nt: TGTGCCAGCAGCCCCCGAGAGGGGGGAAGGGTCACTGAAGCTTTCTTT

v_gene: TRBV12-5
j_gene: TRBJ1-2
d_gene: TRBD1
abundance: NA
CDR3aa: CASGLAPGTGLGYTF
CDR3nt: TGTGCTAGTGGTTTGGCCCCCGGGACAGGGCTCGGCTACACCTTC

v_gene: TRBV27
j_gene: TRBJ1-1
d_gene: NA
abundance: NA
CDR3aa: CASSLSGISSTEAFF
CDR3nt: TGTGCCAGCAGTTTATCGGGGATCTCATCCACTGAAGCTTTCTTT

v_gene: TRBV5-1
j_gene: TRBJ1-1
d_gene: NA
abundance: NA
CDR3aa: CASRQGTLDTEAFF
CDR3nt: TGCGCCAGCAGACAAGGGACCTTGGACACTGAAGCTTTCTTT

v_gene: TRBV5-1
j_gene: TRBJ2-5
d_gene: TRBD1
abundance: NA
CDR3aa: CASRSIQGVGTQYF
CDR3nt: TGCGCCAGCAGATCCATCCAGGGGGTGGGGACCCAGTACTTC

v_gene: TRBV27
j_gene: TRBJ1-2
d_gene: NA
abundance: NA
CDR3aa: CASSLSRGGYGYTF
CDR3nt: TGTGCCAGCAGTTTATCGAGAGGGGGCTATGGCTACACCTTC

v_gene: TRBV6-1
j_gene: TRBJ1-1
d_gene: TRBD1
abundance: NA
CDR3aa: CASRPDRGRSEAFF
CDR3nt: TGTGCCAGCAGACCGGACAGGGGGCGGTCTGAAGCTTTCTTT

v_gene: TRBV19
j_gene: TRBJ2-2
d_gene: NA
abundance: NA
CDR3aa: CASRVSQNTGELFF
CDR3nt: TGTGCCAGTAGGGTCAGCCAGAACACCGGGGAGCTGTTTTTT

v_gene: TRBV14
j_gene: TRBJ2-1
d_gene: NA
abundance: NA
CDR3aa: CASRDRPGNEQFF
CDR3nt: TGTGCCAGCAGGGATAGGCCCGGGAATGAGCAGTTCTTC

v_gene: TRBV6-5
j_gene: TRBJ2-5
d_gene: NA
abundance: NA
CDR3aa: CASSYSQWAAQETQYF
CDR3nt: TGTGCCAGCAGTTACTCTCAGTGGGCAGCTCAAGAGACCCAGTACTTC

v_gene: TRBV25-1
j_gene: TRBJ1-3
d_gene: NA
abundance: once
CDR3aa: CASSDGTVFSGNTIYF
CDR3nt: TGTGCCAGCAGTGATGGAACAGTTTTCTCTGGAAACACCATATATTTT

v_gene: TRBV18
j_gene: TRBJ2-7
d_gene: NA
abundance: NA
CDR3aa: CASSPPSGSYEQYF
CDR3nt: TGTGCCAGCTCACCACCGTCCGGCAGCTACGAGCAGTACTTC

v_gene: TRBV4-1
j_gene: TRBJ1-2
d_gene: NA
abundance: few
CDR3aa: CASSQIHSDRNYGYTF
CDR3nt: TGCGCCAGCAGCCAGATCCATAGTGACAGAAACTATGGCTACACCTTC

v_gene: TRBV28
j_gene: TRBJ1-3
d_gene: NA
abundance: NA
CDR3aa: CASSSQTLGGNTIYF
CDR3nt: TGTGCCAGCAGTTCGCAGACGCTGGGCGGAAACACCATATATTTT

v_gene: TRBV19
j_gene: TRBJ1-2
d_gene: TRBD1
abundance: NA
CDR3aa: CASSPKSGQGATYGYTF
CDR3nt: TGTGCCAGTAGTCCCAAGTCCGGACAGGGGGCTACCTATGGCTACACCTTC

v_gene: TRBV6-5
j_gene: TRBJ1-1
d_gene: NA
abundance: NA
CDR3aa: CACSWGLGTEAFF
CDR3nt: TGTGCCTGCTCTTGGGGGCTCGGCACTGAAGCTTTCTTT

v_gene: TRBV10-3
j_gene: TRBJ2-7
d_gene: NA
abundance: NA
CDR3aa: CAISLRDNSYEQYF
CDR3nt: TGTGCCATCAGCCTCAGGGACAATTCCTACGAGCAGTACTTC

v_gene: TRBV5-1
j_gene: TRBJ1-6
d_gene: NA
abundance: NA
CDR3aa: CASSFASSYNSPLHF
CDR3nt: TGCGCCAGCAGCTTCGCGAGCTCCTATAATTCACCCCTCCACTTT

v_gene: TRBV28
j_gene: TRBJ1-5
d_gene: NA
abundance: NA
CDR3aa: CASSFRGVYQPQHF
CDR3nt: TGTGCCAGCAGTTTCAGGGGAGTTTATCAGCCCCAGCATTTT

v_gene: TRBV6-5
j_gene: TRBJ2-5
d_gene: NA
abundance: NA
CDR3aa: CASSYRGSGETQYF
CDR3nt: TGTGCCAGCAGTTACAGGGGGTCGGGAGAGACCCAGTACTTC

v_gene: TRBV5-1
j_gene: TRBJ2-1
d_gene: NA
abundance: NA
CDR3aa: CASSWEDNEQFF
CDR3nt: TGCGCCAGCAGCTGGGAAGACAATGAGCAGTTCTTC

v_gene: TRBV6-5
j_gene: TRBJ1-1
d_gene: NA
abundance: NA
CDR3aa: CASSYGQLNTEAFF
CDR3nt: TGTGCCAGCAGTTATGGACAGTTGAACACTGAAGCTTTCTTT

v_gene: TRBV7-9
j_gene: TRBJ1-1
d_gene: NA
abundance: NA
CDR3aa: CASSPLGGGAEAFF
CDR3nt: TGTGCCAGCAGCCCCCTGGGTGGAGGCGCTGAAGCTTTCTTT

v_gene: TRBV28
j_gene: TRBJ1-2
d_gene: NA
abundance: once
CDR3aa: CASSSRQPMGYTF
CDR3nt: TGTGCCAGCAGCTCTCGACAGCCTATGGGGTACACCTTC

v_gene: TRBV24-1
j_gene: TRBJ1-2
d_gene: TRBD1
abundance: NA
CDR3aa: CATSDRSRGAGYTF
CDR3nt: TGTGCCACCAGTGATCGTTCCAGGGGGGCGGGCTACACCTTC

v_gene: TRBV5-1
j_gene: TRBJ2-7
d_gene: NA
abundance: once
CDR3aa: CASSWDHFYEQYF
CDR3nt: TGCGCCAGCAGCTGGGACCACTTCTACGAGCAGTACTTC

v_gene: TRBV10-2
j_gene: TRBJ2-7
d_gene: NA
abundance: NA
CDR3aa: CASSESQGPTYEQYF
CDR3nt: TGCGCCAGCAGTGAGTCCCAGGGGCCCACCTACGAGCAGTACTTC

v_gene: TRBV28
j_gene: TRBJ2-7
d_gene: NA
abundance: once
CDR3aa: CASCPSQGGSEQYF
CDR3nt: TGTGCCAGCTGTCCCTCACAGGGTGGGAGCGAGCAGTACTTC

v_gene: TRBV7-9
j_gene: TRBJ2-7
d_gene: TRBD1
abundance: NA
CDR3aa: CASSPGTGEQYF
CDR3nt: TGTGCCAGCAGTCCCGGGACAGGCGAGCAGTACTTC

v_gene: TRBV19
j_gene: TRBJ1-1
d_gene: NA
abundance: medium-sized
CDR3aa: CASSIDGRGRAEAFF
CDR3nt: TGTGCCAGTAGTATAGACGGCAGGGGTAGGGCTGAAGCTTTCTTT

v_gene: TRBV5-6
j_gene: TRBJ2-3
d_gene: NA
abundance: NA
CDR3aa: CASKEGLGGTDTQYF
CDR3nt: TGTGCCAGCAAGGAGGGTCTTGGGGGCACAGATACGCAGTATTTT

v_gene: TRBV28
j_gene: TRBJ1-2
d_gene: TRBD1
abundance: NA
CDR3aa: CASSPRDRPNYGYTF
CDR3nt: TGTGCCAGCAGTCCCCGGGACAGACCTAACTATGGCTACACCTTC

v_gene: TRBV11-2
j_gene: TRBJ2-3
d_gene: NA
abundance: once
CDR3aa: CASRGVGGGFFTDTQYF
CDR3nt: TGTGCCAGCAGGGGGGTCGGTGGCGGGTTTTTCACAGATACGCAGTATTTT

v_gene: TRBV15
j_gene: TRBJ1-1
d_gene: NA
abundance: NA
CDR3aa: CATSRAPGAGNTEAFF
CDR3nt: TGTGCCACCAGCAGAGCCCCCGGGGCGGGGAACACTGAAGCTTTCTTT

v_gene: TRBV3-1/TRBV3-2
j_gene: TRBJ2-2
d_gene: NA
abundance: NA
CDR3aa: CASSQEGGVRELFF
CDR3nt: TGTGCCAGCAGCCAAGAAGGAGGGGTCCGGGAGCTGTTTTTT

v_gene: TRBV11-3
j_gene: TRBJ1-2
d_gene: TRBD1
abundance: NA
CDR3aa: CASSPTGYGYTF
CDR3nt: TGTGCCAGCAGCCCGACAGGGTATGGCTACACCTTC

v_gene: TRBV27
j_gene: TRBJ2-7
d_gene: NA
abundance: NA
CDR3aa: CASSLSGPLKQYF
CDR3nt: TGTGCCAGCAGTTTAAGTGGCCCTCTTAAGCAGTACTTC

v_gene: TRBV10-2
j_gene: TRBJ2-1
d_gene: NA
abundance: NA
CDR3aa: CASASRLQFF
CDR3nt: TGCGCCAGCGCGAGCAGATTGCAGTTCTTC

v_gene: TRBV19
j_gene: TRBJ1-4
d_gene: NA
abundance: NA
CDR3aa: CASRTTGPTNEKLFF
CDR3nt: TGTGCCAGTAGGACAACAGGGCCAACTAATGAAAAACTGTTTTTT

v_gene: TRBV3-1/TRBV3-2
j_gene: TRBJ1-1
d_gene: NA
abundance: once
CDR3aa: CASSPYTNTEAFF
CDR3nt: TGTGCCAGCAGCCCGTACACAAACACTGAAGCTTTCTTT

v_gene: TRBV19
j_gene: TRBJ1-2
d_gene: NA
abundance: NA
CDR3aa: CASSERENYGYTF
CDR3nt: TGTGCCAGTAGTGAACGGGAAAACTATGGCTACACCTTC

v_gene: TRBV5-6
j_gene: TRBJ1-2
d_gene: NA
abundance: once
CDR3aa: CASRAAGEGYGYTF
CDR3nt: TGTGCCAGCAGGGCTGCAGGGGAGGGGTATGGCTACACCTTC

v_gene: TRBV6-6
j_gene: TRBJ1-5
d_gene: NA
abundance: NA
CDR3aa: CASYLGGLNQPQHF
CDR3nt: TGTGCCAGCTATTTGGGGGGGCTGAATCAGCCCCAGCATTTT

v_gene: TRBV5-1
j_gene: TRBJ1-5
d_gene: NA
abundance: NA
CDR3aa: CASSLDAGANQPQHF
CDR3nt: TGCGCCAGCAGCTTGGATGCAGGGGCGAACCAGCCCCAGCATTTT

v_gene: TRBV27
j_gene: TRBJ2-2
d_gene: NA
abundance: NA
CDR3aa: CASGETGWGGELFF
CDR3nt: TGTGCCAGCGGAGAAACAGGGTGGGGCGGGGAGCTGTTTTTT